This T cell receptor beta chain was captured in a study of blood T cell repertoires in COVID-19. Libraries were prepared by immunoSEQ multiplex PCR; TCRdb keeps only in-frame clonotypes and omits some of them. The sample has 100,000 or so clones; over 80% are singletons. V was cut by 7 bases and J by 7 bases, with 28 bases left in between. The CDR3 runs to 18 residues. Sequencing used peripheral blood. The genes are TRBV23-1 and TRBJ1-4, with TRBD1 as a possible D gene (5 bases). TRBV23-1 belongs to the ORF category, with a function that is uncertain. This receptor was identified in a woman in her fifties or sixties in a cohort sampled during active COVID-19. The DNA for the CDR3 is TGCGCCAGCACCCCCTTCGGGGGACGCAAATTTTGGACTGAAAAACTGTTTTTT. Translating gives CASTPFGGRKFWTEKLFF.